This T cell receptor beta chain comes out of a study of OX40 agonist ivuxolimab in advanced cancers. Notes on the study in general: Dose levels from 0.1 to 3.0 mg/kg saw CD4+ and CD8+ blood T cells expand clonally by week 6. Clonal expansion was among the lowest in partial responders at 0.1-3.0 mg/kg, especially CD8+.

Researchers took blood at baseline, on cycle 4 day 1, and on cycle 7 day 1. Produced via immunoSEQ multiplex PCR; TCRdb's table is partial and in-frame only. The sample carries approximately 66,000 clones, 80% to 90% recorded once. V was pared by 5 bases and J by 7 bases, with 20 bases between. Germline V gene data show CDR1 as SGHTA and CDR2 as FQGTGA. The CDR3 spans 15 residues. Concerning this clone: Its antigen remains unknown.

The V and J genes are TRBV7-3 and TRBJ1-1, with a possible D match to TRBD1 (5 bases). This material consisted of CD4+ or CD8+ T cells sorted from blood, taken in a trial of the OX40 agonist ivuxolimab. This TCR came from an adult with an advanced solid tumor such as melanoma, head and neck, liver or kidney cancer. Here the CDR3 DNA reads TGTGCCAGCAGCCTTAGTATCGGGGGACCTAGTGAAGCTTTCTTT. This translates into CASSLSIGGPSEAFF.